The 10 T cell receptor beta chains in this list originate from one sample, sequenced in a study of regulatory T cells in long-lasting Graves disease. Building of the TCR beta libraries involved iRepertoire HTBI primers and Arm-PCR of CDR3 regions. TCRdb processed the multiplex PCR reads anew with MiXCR; each CDR3 protein has one entry. The repertoire has 500,000 to 700,000 distinct CDR3 sequences, 25% to 30% of them found once; the top ten carry about two fifths. The time point: persistent/refractory GD, antithyroid drugs over 5 years with positive TRAb. TCR sequences were obtained from RNA taken from PBMCs. This sample comprised peripheral blood mononuclear cells (PBMCs), obtained when the disease was refractory, from a patient treated with antithyroid drugs. The receptors were sampled from a female donor with Graves disease.

This chain joins TRBV6-1 and TRBJ1-6; 7 bases map to TRBD1. CDR3 length: 15 amino acids. V was clipped by 4 bases and J by 4 bases; unmatched bases: 4. The germline V gene encodes CDR1 MNHNS and CDR2 SASEGT. The CDR3 sequence is CASSGKQGYNSPLHF. Here the CDR3 DNA reads TGTGCCAGCAGTGGGAAACAGGGGTATAATTCACCCCTCCACTTT.

This clonotype was recorded a few times. A much more abundant neighbour one base away suggests this may be a read error. The chain joins TRBV3-1 to TRBJ2-7; D unclear. Germline-derived CDR1 and CDR2 are LGHDT and YNNKEL (reference sequence). The CDR3 totals 13 residues. The V and J ends lost 4 bases and 1 base respectively, with 8 bases between them. CDR3 residues: CASSRAVSYEQYF. Here the CDR3 DNA reads TGTGCCAGCAGCCGGGCCGTATCCTACGAGCAGTACTTC.

This clonotype occurred many times. The CDR3 here is CAIRRDTGREAFF. DNA for the CDR3: TGTGCCATCCGCCGGGACACCGGACGGGAAGCTTTCTTT. The chain links TRBV10-3 to TRBJ1-1, with D possibly TRBD1 on 6 matching bases. Looked up from germline, CDR1 is ENHRY and CDR2 is SYGVKD. The CDR3 extends over 13 amino acids. The germline V and J ends were trimmed by 8 bases and 8 bases, with 18 bases remaining between them.

The chain carries TRBV11-2 and TRBJ2-3, with D perhaps matching TRBD2 (5 bases). The V gene lost 2 bases and the J gene lost 6 bases, with 12 bases spanning the gap. CDR3 length equals 14 residues. Germline V lookup: CDR1 SGHAT, CDR2 FQNNGV. The CDR3 loop reads CASSLLRVGDTQYF. The CDR3 bases are TGTGCCAGCAGCTTACTGCGGGTAGGTGATACGCAGTATTTT.

The V gene is TRBV12-3 or TRBV12-4, the J gene TRBJ1-1; no clear D. V lost 6 bases and J 6 bases, leaving 11 bases between the germline ends. This CDR3 spans 12 amino acids. As DNA, the CDR3 is TGTGCCAGCAGGGATTCGGGTGCTGAAGCTTTCTTT. Encoded protein: CASRDSGAEAFF.

V and J are TRBV7-9 and TRBJ1-1; D gene ambiguous. V lost 5 bases and J 4 bases, leaving 17 bases between the germline ends. Germline V gene sequence: CDR1 SEHNR, CDR2 FQNEAQ (reference sequence). CDR3 length: 15 residues. CDR3 residues: CASSRDRALSTEAFF. In nucleotides, the CDR3 is TGTGCCAGCAGCCGTGATCGGGCTTTGAGCACTGAAGCTTTCTTT. Together with reference TRBV7-9 and TRBJ1-1, the CDR3 gives the full variable domain: DTGVSQNPRHKITKRGQNVTFRCDPISEHNRLYWYRQTLGQGPEFLTYFQNEAQLEKSRLLSDRFSAERPKGSFSTLEIQRTEQGDSAMYLCASSRDRALSTEAFFGQGTRLTVV.

This clonotype was observed a handful of times. The DNA for the CDR3 is TGTGCCAGCAGCCTTAGTTTCACCTACGAGCAGTACTTC. This codes for CASSLSFTYEQYF. J is TRBJ2-7 and V is TRBV3-1; D gene unclear. CDR1 and CDR2 from the germline V gene are LGHDT and YNNKEL (reference sequence). This CDR3 contains 13 residues. V lost 4 bases and J lost 2, with 9 bases in between.

This chain connects TRBV30 to TRBJ1-1; TRBD1 is a possible D gene (6 bases). V was trimmed by 4 bases and J by 7 bases, leaving 16 bases between them. This CDR3 is 13 amino acids long. Germline V gene sequence: CDR1 GTSNPN, CDR2 SVGIG (reference sequence). For the CDR3, the DNA is TGTGCCTGGACCCAGGGGTGGCAAAGTGAAGCTTTCTTT. It is translated as CAWTQGWQSEAFF.

This sequence joins TRBV20-1 and TRBJ1-2; D unresolved. The V gene lost 0 bases and the J gene lost 4 bases, with 6 bases spanning the gap. CDR1 and CDR2 (germline): DFQATT, SNEGSKA (reference sequence). The CDR3 extends over 12 amino acids. The CDR3 coding sequence is TGCAGTGCTAGAGATGCACCCTATGGCTACACCTTC. It specifies CSARDAPYGYTF.

The chain recombines TRBV10-2 with TRBJ2-2; 7 positions match TRBD1. The V and J ends lost 10 bases and 6 bases, in that order; junction bases with no gene match: 17. Germline V CDR1 and CDR2: WSHSY, SAAADI. This CDR3 has 16 residues. CDR3: CATSESGGHRSGELFF. The CDR3 nucleotides are TGCGCCACTTCGGAGTCAGGGGGTCATCGTTCCGGGGAGCTGTTTTTT.